Below are 24 T cell receptor beta chains sequenced from a single sample in a study of blood T cells in healthy people across ages. Combining a sample-barcoded 5' primer with a J-beta primer mix, a second PCR ran for 7 to 11 cycles. From the 5' RACE reads, TCRdb called clonotypes with MiXCR, one entry per CDR3 protein. The data contain 1.5 million to 2 million distinct CDR3 sequences, almost 35% of them seen just once; the ten biggest clones take up around 11%. Sequenced input: blood. These receptors were collected from a woman between 25 and 40 years old in good health.

This clonotype has more than one count but fewer than ten. The genes are TRBV20-1 and TRBJ2-1, with 12 nucleotides matching TRBD2. Germline CDR1 reads DFQATT; CDR2 reads SNEGSKA (reference sequence). This CDR3 has 14 amino acids. Trimming took 3 bases from V and 7 from J; bases not matched to a gene: 4. CDR3 in amino acids: CSASETSGGNEQFF. The CDR3 region has the DNA TGCAGTGCTAGCGAGACTAGCGGGGGAAATGAGCAGTTCTTC.

This chain links TRBV5-5 with TRBJ2-4, with D possibly matching TRBD1 (7 bases). V shed 4 bases and J shed 0 bases, with 14 bases lying between them. The CDR3 covers 16 residues. CDR1 and CDR2 from the germline V gene are SGHKS and YYEKEE (reference sequence). In nucleotides, the CDR3 is TGTGCCAGCAGCCCGGGGGACAGACTAGCCAAAAACATTCAGTACTTC. Amino acid sequence: CASSPGDRLAKNIQYF.

The CDR3 is CASSSLGVHEQYF. In DNA form, the CDR3 reads TGTGCCAGCAGTTCTTTGGGGGTCCACGAGCAGTACTTC. This chain uses TRBV12-3 or TRBV12-4 with TRBJ2-7; D tentatively reads TRBD1 or TRBD2 (5 bases each). The CDR3 runs to 13 residues. Trimming removed 4 bases at V and 5 bases at J, with 12 bases between.

This sequence joins TRBV7-3 and TRBJ2-1, with 9 bases that match TRBD2. J lost 15 bases, V lost 5 bases, and 5 bases had no gene match. The CDR3 length is 11 residues. Germline V lookup: CDR1 SGHTA, CDR2 FQGTGA. DNA of the CDR3: TGTGCCAGCAGCAACGGACTAGCGCCGTTCTTC. It translates to CASSNGLAPFF.

The rearrangement joins TRBV15 to TRBJ2-6; D is uncertain. V was pared by 3 bases and J by 0 bases, with 3 bases between. Germline V CDR1 and CDR2: LNHNV, YYDKDF (reference sequence). The CDR3 spans 14 residues. CDR3 coding DNA: TGTGCCACCAGCAGGAGCTCTGGGGCCAACGTCCTGACTTTC. This sequence encodes CATSRSSGANVLTF. Supplemented by reference TRBV15 and TRBJ2-6, the full variable domain reads DAMVIQNPRYQVTQFGKPVTLSCSQTLNHNVMYWYQQKSSQAPKLLFHYYDKDFNNEADTPDNFQSRRPNTSFCFLDIRSPGLGDTAMYLCATSRSSGANVLTFGAGSRLTVL.

This clonotype was observed a handful of times. This chain connects TRBV2 to TRBJ2-5; D may correspond to TRBD1 or TRBD2 (7 bases each). The DNA end is more similar to TRBJ2-7, so the J call may be wrong. The CDR3 length is 13 residues. Germline CDR1 reads SNHLY; CDR2 reads FYNNEI. This chain's CDR3 is CASKGTAGSEQYF. The CDR3 region has the DNA TGTGCCAGCAAAGGGACAGCGGGGAGCGAGCAGTACTTC.

Comment on this clonotype: This may arise from a read error, as a much more abundant clone is one base away. The chain carries TRBV29-1 and TRBJ2-1; 10 bases agree with TRBD1. CDR1 is SQVTM and CDR2 is ANQGSEA in the germline V gene. The CDR3 contains 14 residues. The CDR3, as DNA: TGCAGCGTAGGGACAGGGGATTTCTACAATGAGCAGGTCTTC. It yields the protein CSVGTGDFYNEQVF.

This clonotype was picked up one time. The CDR3 here is CSVGEPSREAFF. The CDR3 DNA sequence: TGCAGCGTTGGAGAACCTTCCCGAGAAGCTTTCTTT. This rearrangement joins TRBV29-1 to TRBJ1-1; D is undetermined. CDR1 and CDR2 from the germline V gene are SQVTM and ANQGSEA. The V end lost 4 bases, the J end lost 8 bases, and 14 bases lay between the germline ends. CDR3 length: 12 residues.

This clonotype was found a few times. The J gene is TRBJ2-5, the V gene TRBV4-1, with 7 positions matching TRBD1. CDR1 and CDR2 (germline): MGHRA, YSYEKL. The CDR3 covers 17 residues. The trim removed 4 bases at V and 0 bases at J, leaving 11 bases unmatched. CDR3 nucleotides: TGCGCCAGCAGCCTTATTCCGGACAGGCCGTACCAAGAGACCCAGTACTTC. It is translated as CASSLIPDRPYQETQYF.

This chain links TRBV15 with TRBJ2-5; D is undetermined. Germline V gene lookup returns CDR1 LNHNV and CDR2 YYDKDF (reference sequence). Between the trimmed V and J ends, which lost 8 bases and 1 base, there was a span of 14 bases. CDR3 length: 14 residues. This CDR3 is CATAAGFVQETQYF. The CDR3 DNA is TGTGCCACCGCCGCCGGCTTCGTCCAAGAGACCCAGTACTTC.

In this sample, this clonotype turned up a few times. The CDR3: CASSATDSKGETQYF. The CDR3 DNA follows: TGTGCCAGCAGCGCCACGGACTCCAAGGGAGAGACCCAGTACTTC. The chain links TRBV5-6 to TRBJ2-5, with D maybe TRBD2 (5 bases). Trimming cost V 4 bases and J 4 bases, with 17 bases left between them. The CDR3 length is 15 residues. CDR1 and CDR2 (germline): SGHDT, YYEEEE. The variable domain in full, completed from reference TRBV5-6 and TRBJ2-5, reads DAGVTQSPTHLIKTRGQQVTLRCSPKSGHDTVSWYQQALGQGPQFIFQYYEEEERQRGNFPDRFSGHQFPNYSSELNVNALLLGDSALYLCASSATDSKGETQYFGPGTRLLVL.

This clonotype appeared a few times. The chain combines TRBV6-1 with TRBJ2-6, with 8 positions matching TRBD2. In germline, CDR1 is MNHNS, CDR2 SASEGT. V shed 3 bases, J shed 1 base, and the junction held 11 bases outside the gene matches. CDR3 length: 19 amino acids. The CDR3 is CASSEPLRGGQSGANVLTF. The CDR3 DNA sequence: TGTGCCAGCAGTGAGCCCCTCCGGGGGGGGCAGTCTGGGGCCAACGTCCTGACTTTC.

In this sample, this clonotype turned up a few times. This chain uses TRBV20-1 with TRBJ1-4; tentatively, D is TRBD1 (6 bases). Germline values: CDR1 DFQATT, CDR2 SNEGSKA (reference sequence). The germline V and J ends were trimmed by 2 bases and 7 bases, with 20 bases remaining between them. The length of the CDR3 is 16 residues. CDR3 protein: CSARPLRQGQGEKLFF. The CDR3 bases are TGCAGTGCTAGACCACTCCGGCAGGGACAAGGTGAAAAACTGTTTTTT.

Turning to this clonotype: Given a much more abundant clone one base away, this may be a read error. V and J are TRBV4-2 and TRBJ2-3; D may be TRBD2 (6 bases). Trimming removed 6 bases at V and 4 bases at J, with 14 bases between. This CDR3 spans 14 amino acids. Germline lookup yields CDR1 LGHNA and CDR2 YNFKEQ. The CDR3 DNA follows: TGTGCCAGCAGGGGGGGAGTTGGCTCAGATACGCAGTATTTT. It codes for CASRGGVGSDTQYF.

The gene calls are TRBV19 and TRBJ1-1, with 9 bases fitting TRBD1. Germline V gene sequence: CDR1 LNHDA, CDR2 SQIVND (reference sequence). Unmatched junction bases numbered 14, after V lost 6 bases and J lost 3 bases. The CDR3 consists of 17 residues. CDR3 sequence (DNA): TGTGCCAGTAGCTACAGGGGGCGCGGAGGTTGGTACACTGAAGCTTTCTTT. Translating it yields CASSYRGRGGWYTEAFF.

Many counts were recorded for this clonotype. This chain links TRBV10-3 with TRBJ2-5; 8 bases are a match to TRBD1. The CDR3 is 12 residues long. Germline V gene lookup returns CDR1 ENHRY and CDR2 SYGVKD. The V gene end was trimmed by 8 bases and the J gene end by 5 bases; junction bases not matched to a gene: 4. CDR3 in amino acids: CAIGQGRETQYF. CDR3 nucleotides: TGTGCCATCGGACAGGGTCGGGAGACCCAGTACTTC.

The V gene is TRBV6-1, the J gene TRBJ2-1; D might be TRBD1 (6 bases). Per germline, CDR1 MNHNS and CDR2 SASEGT. The ends were cut back, 8 bases at V and 7 bases at J, with 15 bases in the middle. This CDR3 spans 13 amino acids. As DNA, the CDR3 is TGTGCCAGCTTGGACAGCTCCTGGAATGAGCAGTTCTTC. Its protein product is CASLDSSWNEQFF.

The V and J genes are TRBV12-3 or TRBV12-4 and TRBJ1-5; no definite D call. V was clipped by 7 bases and J by 6 bases, with 16 bases between them. This CDR3 contains 14 residues. This CDR3 is CASTEDPGGQPQHF. CDR3 nucleotides: TGTGCCAGCACCGAAGACCCCGGAGGTCAGCCCCAGCATTTT.

This chain links TRBV27 with TRBJ2-7; 14 bases match TRBD2. CDR1 and CDR2 from the germline V gene are MNHEY and SMNVEV (reference sequence). This CDR3 has 15 residues. V was clipped by 6 bases and J by 5 bases; unmatched bases: 6. CDR3 bases: TGTGCCAGCAGGAGACTAGCGGGGGGGAGGGACGAGCAGTACTTC. Translation gives CASRRLAGGRDEQYF.

This clonotype turned up a few times. The chain links TRBV30 to TRBJ1-5; D not certain. Looked up from germline, CDR1 is GTSNPN and CDR2 is SVGIG (reference sequence). The CDR3 has 13 amino acids. Trimming pared 2 bases from V and 0 bases from J, leaving 5 bases between. The CDR3 DNA reads TGTGCCTGGAGTCCGAATAGCAATCAGCCCCAGCATTTT. Amino acid sequence: CAWSPNSNQPQHF. The variable domain in full, with the rest retrieved from reference TRBV30 and TRBJ1-5, is SQTIHQWPATLVQPVGSPLSLECTVEGTSNPNLYWYRQAAGRGLQLLFYSVGIGQISSEVPQNLSASRPQDRQFILSSKKLLLSDSGFYLCAWSPNSNQPQHFGDGTRLSIL.

In this sample, this clonotype turned up a few times. CDR3 amino acids: CSAGDRFNQPQHF. CDR3 coding DNA: TGCAGTGCTGGTGACAGGTTCAATCAGCCCCAGCATTTT. The rearrangement joins TRBV20-1 to TRBJ1-5; D perhaps matches TRBD1 (6 bases). V lost 5 bases and J lost 3, with 11 bases in between. The CDR3 has 13 residues. Germline V gives CDR1 DFQATT, CDR2 SNEGSKA (reference sequence).

J is TRBJ2-1 and V is TRBV10-3, with 11 nucleotides matching TRBD1. The V and J ends lost 4 bases and 0 bases, in that order; junction bases with no gene match: 5. Germline CDR1 is ENHRY and CDR2 is SYGVKD. The CDR3 is 17 amino acids. The chain's CDR3 is CAISAGTGGLSYNEQFF. The CDR3 coding sequence is TGTGCCATCAGTGCCGGGACAGGGGGACTCTCCTACAATGAGCAGTTCTTC.

As for this clonotype: At one of its ends the junction is not consistent with the germline gene, which may arise from a read error. CDR3 region: CSAQGEGQGGRESYGHTF. The CDR3 nucleotides are TGCAGTGCCCAGGGGGAAGGGCAAGGCGGCAGGGAATCCTATGGCCACACCTTC. The chain combines TRBV20-1 with TRBJ1-2, with 7 bases aligning to TRBD1. CDR1 and CDR2 from the germline V gene are DFQATT and SNEGSKA (reference sequence). The CDR3 runs to 18 residues.

This clonotype was observed a handful of times. The V gene is TRBV20-1, the J gene TRBJ1-1, with a possible D match to TRBD1 (6 bases). The CDR3 has 13 residues. Germline CDR1 DFQATT, CDR2 SNEGSKA (reference sequence). V was trimmed by 5 bases and J by 4 bases, leaving 14 bases between them. CDR3 DNA: TGCAGTGCTCTGCGGGGGCAAGGCACTGAAGCTTTCTTT. Translating it yields CSALRGQGTEAFF.